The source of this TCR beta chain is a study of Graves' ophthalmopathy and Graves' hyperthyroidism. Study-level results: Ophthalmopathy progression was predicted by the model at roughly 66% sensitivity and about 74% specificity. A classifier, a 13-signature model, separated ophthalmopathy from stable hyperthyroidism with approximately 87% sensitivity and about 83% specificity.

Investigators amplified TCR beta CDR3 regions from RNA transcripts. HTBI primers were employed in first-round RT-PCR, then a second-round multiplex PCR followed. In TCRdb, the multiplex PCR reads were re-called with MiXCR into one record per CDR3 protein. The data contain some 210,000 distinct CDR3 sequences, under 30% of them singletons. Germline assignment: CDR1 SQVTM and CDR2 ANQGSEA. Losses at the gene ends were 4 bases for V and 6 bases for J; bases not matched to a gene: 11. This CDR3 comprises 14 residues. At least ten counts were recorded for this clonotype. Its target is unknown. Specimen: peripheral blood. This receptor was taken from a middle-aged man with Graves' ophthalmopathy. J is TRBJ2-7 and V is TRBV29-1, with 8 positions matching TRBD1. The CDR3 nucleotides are TGCAGCGTTGCCATGACAGGGGTTTTTCGCGAGCAGTACTTC. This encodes CSVAMTGVFREQYF.